The 3 T cell receptor beta chains given below trace back to one sample, sequenced in a study of CD8 T cells in Susac syndrome. Random hexamers served to reverse transcribe about 0.45 to 1 ug RNA. TCRdb redid the calling of the immunoSEQ multiplex PCR reads with MiXCR, one entry per CDR3 protein. Counted here are under 200,000 distinct CDR3 sequences, over 90% occurring once; the ten biggest clones make up around 0.16%. The sequencing sample was made of CD8+ T cells from PBMCs. All receptors derive from a human donor with Susac syndrome.

The chain employs TRBV7-8 and TRBJ2-1, with 15 bases matching TRBD2. The CDR3 extends over 13 amino acids. Germline V gives CDR1 SGHVS, CDR2 FQNEAQ. Losses at the gene ends were 4 bases for V and 15 bases for J; bases not matched to a gene: 4. The CDR3, as DNA: TGTGCCAGCAGCTACGGACTAGCGGGAGGGCTGTTCTTC. It translates to CASSYGLAGGLFF.

V and J are TRBV30 and TRBJ1-1; D is undetermined. The CDR3 length is 14 residues. Trimming took 0 bases from V and 2 from J, leaving 10 bases between them. The germline CDR1 and CDR2 sequences are GTSNPN and SVGIG (reference sequence). CDR3 nucleotides: TGTGCCTGGAGTGTGGGCAGCCCTAACACTGAAGCTTTCTTT. Amino acids: CAWSVGSPNTEAFF.

CDR3 residues: CASSTDGSYNEQFF. CDR3 coding DNA: TGTGCCAGCAGCACCGACGGCTCCTACAATGAGCAGTTCTTC. V is TRBV11-1 and J is TRBJ2-1, with unresolved D. V shed 5 bases and J shed 0 bases, with 8 bases lying between them. Germline loops: CDR1 SGHAT, CDR2 FQDESV (reference sequence). The CDR3 runs to 14 residues.